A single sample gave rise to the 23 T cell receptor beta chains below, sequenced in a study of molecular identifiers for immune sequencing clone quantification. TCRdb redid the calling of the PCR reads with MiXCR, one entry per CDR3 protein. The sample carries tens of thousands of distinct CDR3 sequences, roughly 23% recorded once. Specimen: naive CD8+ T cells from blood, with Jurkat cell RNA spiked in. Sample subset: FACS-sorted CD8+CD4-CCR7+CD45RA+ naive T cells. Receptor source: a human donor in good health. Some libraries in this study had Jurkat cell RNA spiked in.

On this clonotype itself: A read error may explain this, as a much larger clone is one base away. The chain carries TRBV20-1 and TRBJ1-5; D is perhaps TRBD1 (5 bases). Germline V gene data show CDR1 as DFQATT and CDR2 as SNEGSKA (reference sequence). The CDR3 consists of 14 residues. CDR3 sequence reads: CSARVPGSNQPPHF. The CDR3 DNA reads TGCAGTGCTAGAGTTCCAGGGTCTAATCAGCCCCCGCATTTT.

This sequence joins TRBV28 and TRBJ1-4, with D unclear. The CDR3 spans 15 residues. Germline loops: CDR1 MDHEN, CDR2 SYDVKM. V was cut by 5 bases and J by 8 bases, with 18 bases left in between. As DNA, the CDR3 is TGTGCCAGCAGTCCCCCTTCCTACCACAGAGAAAAACTGTTTTTT. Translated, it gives CASSPPSYHREKLFF.

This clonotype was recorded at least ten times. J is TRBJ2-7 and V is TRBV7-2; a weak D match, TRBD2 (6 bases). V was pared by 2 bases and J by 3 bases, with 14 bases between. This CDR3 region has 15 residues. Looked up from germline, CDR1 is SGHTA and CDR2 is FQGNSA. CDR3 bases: TGTGCCAGCAGCTTATCCCCTAGCGTTTACTACGAGCAGTACTTC. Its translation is CASSLSPSVYYEQYF.

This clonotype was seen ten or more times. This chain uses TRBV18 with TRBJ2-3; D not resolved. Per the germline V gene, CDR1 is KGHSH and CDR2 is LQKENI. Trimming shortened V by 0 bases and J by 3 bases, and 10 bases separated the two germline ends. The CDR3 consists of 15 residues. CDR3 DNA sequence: TGTGCCAGCTCACCACCGGGAAAGAGGACAGATACGCAGTATTTT. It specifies CASSPPGKRTDTQYF.

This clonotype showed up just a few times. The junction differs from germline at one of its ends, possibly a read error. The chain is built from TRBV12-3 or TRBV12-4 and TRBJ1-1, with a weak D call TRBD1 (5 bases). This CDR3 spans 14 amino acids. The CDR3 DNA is TGTGCCAGCAGTTCCGCGGGGGGGAACGCTGAAGCTTTCTTT. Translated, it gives CASSSAGGNAEAFF.

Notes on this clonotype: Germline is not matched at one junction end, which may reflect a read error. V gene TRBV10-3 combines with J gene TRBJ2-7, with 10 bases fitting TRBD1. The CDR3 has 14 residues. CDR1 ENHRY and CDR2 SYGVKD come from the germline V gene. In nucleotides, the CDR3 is TGTGCCAACAGTGAGGGACAGGGGTGGTACGAGCAGTACTTC. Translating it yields CANSEGQGWYEQYF.

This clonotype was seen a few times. This CDR3 is CASSSGLAQYEQYF. CDR3 nucleotide sequence: TGTGCCAGCAGTTCAGGACTAGCACAGTACGAGCAGTACTTC. This chain uses TRBV27 with TRBJ2-7; 8 positions agree with TRBD2. With 4 bases clipped from V and 4 bases from J, the junction kept 6 bases outside the gene matches. Germline V gene data show CDR1 as MNHEY and CDR2 as SMNVEV (reference sequence). The CDR3 runs to 14 residues.

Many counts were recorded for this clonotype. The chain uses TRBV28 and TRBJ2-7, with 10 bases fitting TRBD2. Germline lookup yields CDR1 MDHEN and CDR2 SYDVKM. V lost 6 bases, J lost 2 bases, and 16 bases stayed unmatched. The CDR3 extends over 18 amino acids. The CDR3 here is CASSSKELAGDPTYEQYF. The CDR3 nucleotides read TGTGCCAGCAGCTCAAAGGAGCTAGCGGGAGACCCCACCTACGAGCAGTACTTC.

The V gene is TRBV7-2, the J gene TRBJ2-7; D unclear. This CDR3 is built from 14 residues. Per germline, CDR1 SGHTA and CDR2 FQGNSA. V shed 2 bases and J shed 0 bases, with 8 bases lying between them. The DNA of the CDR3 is TGTGCCAGCAGCTTAATCACAAGCTCCTACGAGCAGTACTTC. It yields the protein CASSLITSSYEQYF. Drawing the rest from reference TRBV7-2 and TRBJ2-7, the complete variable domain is GAGVSQSPSNKVTEKGKDVELRCDPISGHTALYWYRQSLGQGLEFLIYFQGNSAPDKSGLPSDRFSAERTGGSVSTLTIQRTQQEDSAVYLCASSLITSSYEQYFGPGTRLTVT.

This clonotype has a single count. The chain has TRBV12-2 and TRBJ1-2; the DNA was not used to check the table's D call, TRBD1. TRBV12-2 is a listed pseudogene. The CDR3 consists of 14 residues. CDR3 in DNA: TGTGCAAGTCGCTCTACAAGGGACAGGGATGGCTACACCTTC. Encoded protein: CASRSTRDRDGYTF.

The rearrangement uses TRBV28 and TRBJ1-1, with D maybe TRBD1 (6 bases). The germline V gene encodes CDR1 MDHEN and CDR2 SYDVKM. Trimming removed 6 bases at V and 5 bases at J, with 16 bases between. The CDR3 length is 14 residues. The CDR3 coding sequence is TGTGCCAGCAGGCACCGACAGGCGGGTACTGAAGCTTTCTTT. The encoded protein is CASRHRQAGTEAFF. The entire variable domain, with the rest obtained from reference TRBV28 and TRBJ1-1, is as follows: DVKVTQSSRYLVKRTGEKVFLECVQDMDHENMFWYRQDPGLGLRLIYFSYDVKMKEKGDIPEGYSVSREKKERFSLILESASTNQTSMYLCASRHRQAGTEAFFGQGTRLTVV.

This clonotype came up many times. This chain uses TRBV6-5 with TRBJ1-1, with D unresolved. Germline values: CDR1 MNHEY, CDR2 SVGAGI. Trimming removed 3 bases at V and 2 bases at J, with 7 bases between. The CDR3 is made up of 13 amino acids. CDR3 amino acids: CASSYNVNTEAFF. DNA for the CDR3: TGTGCCAGCAGTTATAATGTAAACACTGAAGCTTTCTTT.

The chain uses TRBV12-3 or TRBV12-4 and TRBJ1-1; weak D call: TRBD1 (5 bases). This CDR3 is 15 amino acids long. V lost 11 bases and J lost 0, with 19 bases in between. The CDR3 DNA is TGTGCCGCAGGAATAGAGACAGAACTGAACACTGAAGCTTTCTTT. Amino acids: CAAGIETELNTEAFF.

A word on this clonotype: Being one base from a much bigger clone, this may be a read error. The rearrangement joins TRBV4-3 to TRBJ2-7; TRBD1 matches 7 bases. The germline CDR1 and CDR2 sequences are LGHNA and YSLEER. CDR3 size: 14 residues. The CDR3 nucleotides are TGCGCCGGCAGCCAAGATAGACAGGGCTACGAGCAGTACTTC. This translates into CAGSQDRQGYEQYF.

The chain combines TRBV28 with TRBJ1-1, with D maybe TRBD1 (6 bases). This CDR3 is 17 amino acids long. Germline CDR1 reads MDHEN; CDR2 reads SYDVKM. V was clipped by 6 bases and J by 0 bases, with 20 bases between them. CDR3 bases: TGTGCCAGCAGAGAAGGGGCAGGGGCAACGTTGAACACTGAAGCTTTCTTT. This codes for CASREGAGATLNTEAFF.

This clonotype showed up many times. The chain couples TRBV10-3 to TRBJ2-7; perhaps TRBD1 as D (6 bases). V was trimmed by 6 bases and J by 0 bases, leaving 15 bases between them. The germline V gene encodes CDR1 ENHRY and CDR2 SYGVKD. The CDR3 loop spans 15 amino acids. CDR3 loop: CAISVTGSGSYEQYF. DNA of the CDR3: TGTGCCATCAGCGTTACAGGGTCCGGCTCCTACGAGCAGTACTTC.

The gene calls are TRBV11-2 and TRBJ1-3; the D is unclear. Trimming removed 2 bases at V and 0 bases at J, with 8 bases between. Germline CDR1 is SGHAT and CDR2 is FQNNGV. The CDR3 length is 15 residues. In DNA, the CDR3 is TGTGCCAGCAGCTTATTACACATCTCTGGAAACACCATATATTTT. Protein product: CASSLLHISGNTIYF.

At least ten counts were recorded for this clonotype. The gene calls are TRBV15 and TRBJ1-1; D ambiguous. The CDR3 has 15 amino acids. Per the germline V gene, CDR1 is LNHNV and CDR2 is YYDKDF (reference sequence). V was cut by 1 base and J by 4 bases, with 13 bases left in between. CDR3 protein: CATSRVSGITTEAFF. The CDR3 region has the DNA TGTGCCACCAGCAGAGTGTCGGGGATAACCACTGAAGCTTTCTTT. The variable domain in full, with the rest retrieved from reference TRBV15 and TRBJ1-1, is DAMVIQNPRYQVTQFGKPVTLSCSQTLNHNVMYWYQQKSSQAPKLLFHYYDKDFNNEADTPDNFQSRRPNTSFCFLDIRSPGLGDTAMYLCATSRVSGITTEAFFGQGTRLTVV.

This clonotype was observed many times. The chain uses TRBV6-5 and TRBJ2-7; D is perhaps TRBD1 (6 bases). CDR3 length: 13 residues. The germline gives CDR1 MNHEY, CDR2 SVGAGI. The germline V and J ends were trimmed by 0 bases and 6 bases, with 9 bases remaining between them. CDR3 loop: CASSYSTGTEQYF. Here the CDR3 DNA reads TGTGCCAGCAGTTACTCTACAGGGACCGAGCAGTACTTC.

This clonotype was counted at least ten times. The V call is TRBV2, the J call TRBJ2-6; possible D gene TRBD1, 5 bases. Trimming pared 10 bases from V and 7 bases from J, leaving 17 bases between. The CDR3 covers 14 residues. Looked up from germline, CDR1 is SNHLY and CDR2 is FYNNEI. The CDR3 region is CAIHMGLEANVLTF. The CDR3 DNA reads TGTGCCATCCACATGGGGCTGGAAGCCAACGTCCTGACTTTC.

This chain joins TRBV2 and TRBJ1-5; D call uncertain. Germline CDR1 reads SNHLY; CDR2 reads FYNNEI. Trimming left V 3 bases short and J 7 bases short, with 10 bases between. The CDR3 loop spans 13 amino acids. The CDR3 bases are TGTGCCAGCAGTGATTTAGGTTTACAGCCCCAGCATTTT. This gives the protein CASSDLGLQPQHF.

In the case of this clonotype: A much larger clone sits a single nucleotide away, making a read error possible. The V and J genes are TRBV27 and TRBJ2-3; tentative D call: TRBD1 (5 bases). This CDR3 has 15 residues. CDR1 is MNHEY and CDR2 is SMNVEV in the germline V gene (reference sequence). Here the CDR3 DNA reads TGTGCCAGCAGTGGGATCAACAGGCTTGCAGATGCGCAGTATTTT. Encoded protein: CASSGINRLADAQYF.

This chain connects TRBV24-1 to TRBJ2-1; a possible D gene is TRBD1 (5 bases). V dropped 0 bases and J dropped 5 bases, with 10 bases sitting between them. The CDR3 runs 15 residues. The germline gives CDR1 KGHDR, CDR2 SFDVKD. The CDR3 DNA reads TGTGCCACCAGTGATTTGGGCCAGGGTAACAATGAGCAGTTCTTC. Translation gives CATSDLGQGNNEQFF.